This T cell receptor (beta chain) was identified during a study of blood T cell repertoires in COVID-19. Assay used: immunoSEQ multiplex PCR; TCRdb lists only in-frame clones, some missing. The table has over 200,000 clones, around nine tenths seen once. The study recruited people aged about 18 to 95 years across approximately 25 US areas. Researchers sorted participants into cohorts using their self-reported clinical history. This CDR3 contains 13 residues. The clonotype originates from a man aged 30 to 45 who had recovered from COVID-19. The sample was PBMCs or T cells enriched from blood (not recorded which). The chain uses TRBV21-1 and TRBJ1-2; whether TRBD1, the table's D call, matches the DNA was not checked. TRBV21-1 is deemed a pseudogene. Written as DNA, the CDR3 is TGTGCCAGCAGCATGACAGGGAACTATGGCTACACCTTC. Translated, it gives CASSMTGNYGYTF.